The present TCR beta chain was sequenced within a study of shared T cell receptors in the human thymus. This CDR3 has 16 amino acids. CDR1 SGHVS and CDR2 FQNEAQ come from the germline V gene. J gave up 4 bases and V 3 bases, and 8 bases lay outside the gene matches. Using immunoSEQ multiplex PCR, the repertoire was profiled, and TCRdb retains in-frame clones only, with some absent. The sample yields more than 550,000 clones, 80% to 90% seen once. Separately, the same data were catalogued under a study of human thymus T cells. That paper notes: Corrective cardiac operations yielded the resected thymus tissue. Reports from related research described highly overlapping thymic repertoires among unrelated individuals.

This receptor was obtained from a boy under three years old with a congenital heart defect. The sequenced material came from thymocytes. The chain is built from TRBV7-8 and TRBJ1-5; 8 bases line up with TRBD1. The CDR3 spells CASSFDRGIGNQPQHF. CDR3 in DNA: TGTGCCAGCAGCTTCGACAGGGGCATAGGGAATCAGCCCCAGCATTTT.